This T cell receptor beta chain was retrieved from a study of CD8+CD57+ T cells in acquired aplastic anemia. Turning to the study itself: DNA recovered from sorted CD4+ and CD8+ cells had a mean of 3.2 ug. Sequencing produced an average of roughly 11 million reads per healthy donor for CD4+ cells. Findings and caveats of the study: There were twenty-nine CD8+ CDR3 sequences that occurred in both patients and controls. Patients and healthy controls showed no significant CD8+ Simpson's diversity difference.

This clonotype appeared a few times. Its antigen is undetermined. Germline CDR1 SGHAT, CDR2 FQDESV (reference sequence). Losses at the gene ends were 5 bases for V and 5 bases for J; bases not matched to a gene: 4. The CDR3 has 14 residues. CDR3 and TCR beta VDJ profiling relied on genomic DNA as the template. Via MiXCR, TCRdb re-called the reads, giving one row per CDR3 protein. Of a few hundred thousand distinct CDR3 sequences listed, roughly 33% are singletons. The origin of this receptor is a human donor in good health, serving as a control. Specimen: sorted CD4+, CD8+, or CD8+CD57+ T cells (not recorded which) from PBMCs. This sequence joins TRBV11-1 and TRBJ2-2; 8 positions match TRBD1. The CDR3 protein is CASSRRQGTGELFF. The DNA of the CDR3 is TGTGCCAGCAGCCGTAGACAGGGGACCGGGGAGCTGTTTTTT.